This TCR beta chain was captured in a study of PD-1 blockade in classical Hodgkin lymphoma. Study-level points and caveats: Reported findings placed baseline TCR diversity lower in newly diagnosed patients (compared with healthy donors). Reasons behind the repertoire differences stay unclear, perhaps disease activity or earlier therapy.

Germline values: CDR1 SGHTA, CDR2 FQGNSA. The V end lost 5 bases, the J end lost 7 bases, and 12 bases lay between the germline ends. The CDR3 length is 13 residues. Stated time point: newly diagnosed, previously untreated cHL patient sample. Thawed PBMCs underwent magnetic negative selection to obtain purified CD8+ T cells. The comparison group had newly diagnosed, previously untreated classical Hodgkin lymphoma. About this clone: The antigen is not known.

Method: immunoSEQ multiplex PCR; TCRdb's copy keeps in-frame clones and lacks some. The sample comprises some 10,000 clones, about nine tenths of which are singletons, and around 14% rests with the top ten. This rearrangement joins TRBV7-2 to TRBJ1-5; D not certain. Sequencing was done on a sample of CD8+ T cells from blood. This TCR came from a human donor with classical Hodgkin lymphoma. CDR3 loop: CASSRTTYQPQHF. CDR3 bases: TGTGCCAGCAGCCGGACTACTTACCAGCCCCAGCATTTT.